This TCR beta chain was found in a study of blood T cells in healthy people across ages. V was clipped by 4 bases and J by 4 bases, with 22 bases between them. The CDR3 spans 16 residues. Germline V CDR1 and CDR2: SQVTM, ANQGSEA. Regarding the study as a whole: The fall in TCR beta diversity per million T cells was roughly linear with age. Estimated diversity, derived from one million T cells, was regarded as an underestimate. The study could not conclusively compare naive and antigen-experienced cells, given its unsorted PBMCs.

Combining a sample-barcoded 5' primer with a J-beta primer mix, a second PCR ran for roughly 6 to 12 cycles. The study obtained at least 2.5 million CDR3-containing paired-end reads from every sample. TCRdb ran MiXCR on the 5' RACE reads and lists one entry per CDR3 protein. This sample has about 780,000 distinct CDR3 sequences, with 35% to 50% found just once. As to this clonotype: Its antigen remains unknown.

This sequence was found in a man older than 75 in good health. The source material was blood. The chain links TRBV29-1 to TRBJ1-2, with D tentatively TRBD1 (5 bases). The CDR3 loop reads CSVGNRGGAGSYGYTF. The CDR3, as DNA: TGCAGCGTTGGAAATCGGGGTGGGGCAGGGAGCTATGGCTACACCTTC.